Sequencing of this T cell receptor beta chain was carried out in a study of radiation and T cells in renal cell carcinoma. Method: immunoSEQ multiplex PCR; TCRdb's copy keeps in-frame clones and lacks some. The sample has around 81,000 clones, 85% seen once. The sample's time point: blood 4 weeks post-SBRT, at nephrectomy. The treatment: 15 Gy SBRT to primary tumor, nephrectomy 4 weeks later. The CDR3 consists of 14 residues. From germline, CDR1 is SGHTA and CDR2 FQGNSA. V gave up 1 base and J gave up 2 bases, with 9 bases separating them. This specimen was blood, taken from a patient whose treatment included radiotherapy and nephrectomy. This sequence originates from a man in his fifties or sixties with renal cell carcinoma. The chain uses TRBV7-2 and TRBJ2-7; D not certain. The CDR3 here is CASSLEHRTYEQYF. The CDR3 nucleotides read TGTGCCAGCAGCTTAGAACATAGGACCTACGAGCAGTACTTC.